What follows describes a single T cell receptor beta chain. The antigen remains undetermined. These data are taken from a study of T cell therapy after organ transplantation. Germline values: CDR1 MDHEN, CDR2 SYDVKM. The CDR3 extends over 14 amino acids. J lost 3 bases, V lost 5 bases, and 6 bases had no gene match. The table came from immunoSEQ multiplex PCR; TCRdb's copy has only in-frame clones and leaves some out. The data show about 20,000 clones, over 80% seen once. The sample's time point: 20-29 weeks after completion of therapy. Patients were solid-organ transplant recipients with drug-resistant or recurrent cytomegalovirus. The study, taken as a whole, reports: Antirejection and antiviral medication effects could not be assessed. CD8 clonality fold change after therapy inversely tracked pretherapy clonality. Nonresponders had marked pretherapy clonal expansions and little post-therapy change.

The rearrangement links TRBV28 to TRBJ2-7, with 8 nucleotides matching TRBD2. Here the sequenced sample was CD8+ T cells from blood, taken after autologous CMV-specific T cell therapy. The sequence derives from a human patient who had received a solid organ transplant and had CMV disease. Some T cells may have come from the graft donor. The DNA of the CDR3 is TGTGCCAGCAGTCTAATGACTAGCGACTACGAGCAGTACTTC. Its protein product is CASSLMTSDYEQYF. Using reference TRBV28 and TRBJ2-7 for the parts outside the CDR3, the full variable domain is DVKVTQSSRYLVKRTGEKVFLECVQDMDHENMFWYRQDPGLGLRLIYFSYDVKMKEKGDIPEGYSVSREKKERFSLILESASTNQTSMYLCASSLMTSDYEQYFGPGTRLTVT.